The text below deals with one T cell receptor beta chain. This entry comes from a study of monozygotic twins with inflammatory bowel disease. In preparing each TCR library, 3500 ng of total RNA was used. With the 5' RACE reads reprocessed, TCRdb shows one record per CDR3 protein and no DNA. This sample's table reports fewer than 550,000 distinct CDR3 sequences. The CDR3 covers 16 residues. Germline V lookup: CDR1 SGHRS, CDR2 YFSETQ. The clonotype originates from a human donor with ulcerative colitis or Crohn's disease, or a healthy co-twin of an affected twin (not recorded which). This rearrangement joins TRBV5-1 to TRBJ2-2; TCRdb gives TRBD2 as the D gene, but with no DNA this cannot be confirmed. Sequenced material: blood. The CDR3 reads CASRPTSGSSTGELFF.